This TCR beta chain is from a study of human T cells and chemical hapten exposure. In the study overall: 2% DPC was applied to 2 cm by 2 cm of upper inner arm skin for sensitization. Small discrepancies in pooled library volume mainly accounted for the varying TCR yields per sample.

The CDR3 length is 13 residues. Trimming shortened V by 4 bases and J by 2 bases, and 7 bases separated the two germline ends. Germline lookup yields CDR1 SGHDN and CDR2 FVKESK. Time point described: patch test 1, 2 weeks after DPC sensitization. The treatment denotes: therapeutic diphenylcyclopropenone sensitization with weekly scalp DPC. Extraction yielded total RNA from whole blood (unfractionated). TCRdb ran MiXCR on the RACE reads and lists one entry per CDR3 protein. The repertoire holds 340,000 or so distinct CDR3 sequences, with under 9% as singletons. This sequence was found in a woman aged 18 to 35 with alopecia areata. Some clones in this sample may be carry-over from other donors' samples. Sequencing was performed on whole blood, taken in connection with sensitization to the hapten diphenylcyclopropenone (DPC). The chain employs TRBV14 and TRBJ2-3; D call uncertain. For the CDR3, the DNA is TGTGCCAGCAGCCGGAGCGTCACAGATACGCAGTATTTT. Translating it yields CASSRSVTDTQYF.